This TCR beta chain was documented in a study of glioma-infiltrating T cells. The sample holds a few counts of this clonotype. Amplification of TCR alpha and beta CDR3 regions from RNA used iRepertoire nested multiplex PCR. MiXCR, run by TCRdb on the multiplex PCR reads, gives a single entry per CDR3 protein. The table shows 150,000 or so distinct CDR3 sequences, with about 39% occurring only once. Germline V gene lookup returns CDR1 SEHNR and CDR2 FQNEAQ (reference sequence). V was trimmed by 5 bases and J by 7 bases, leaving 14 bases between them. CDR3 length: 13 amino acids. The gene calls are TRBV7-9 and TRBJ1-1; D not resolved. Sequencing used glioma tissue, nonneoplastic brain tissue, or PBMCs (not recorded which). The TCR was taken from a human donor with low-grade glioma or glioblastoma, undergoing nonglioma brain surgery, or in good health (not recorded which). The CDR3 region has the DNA TGTGCCAGCAGCCTACAAAATGAGGGTGAAGCTTTCTTT. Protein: CASSLQNEGEAFF.